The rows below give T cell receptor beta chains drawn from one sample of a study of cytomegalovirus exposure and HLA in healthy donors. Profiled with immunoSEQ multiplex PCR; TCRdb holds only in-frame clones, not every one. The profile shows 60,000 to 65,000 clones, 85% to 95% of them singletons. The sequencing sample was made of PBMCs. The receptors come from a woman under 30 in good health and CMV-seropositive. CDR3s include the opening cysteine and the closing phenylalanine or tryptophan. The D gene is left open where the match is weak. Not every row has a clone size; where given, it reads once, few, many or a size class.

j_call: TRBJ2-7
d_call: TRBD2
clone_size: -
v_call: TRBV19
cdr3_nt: TGTGCCAGTAGTGTCGGGACTACCACGATATACGAGCAGTACTTC
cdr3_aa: CASSVGTTTIYEQYF

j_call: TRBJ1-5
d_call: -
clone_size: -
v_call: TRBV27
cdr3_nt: TGTGCCAGCAGGCACAAATGGGGGGGCGCCTCAGGTCCCCAGCATTTT
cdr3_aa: CASRHKWGGASGPQHF

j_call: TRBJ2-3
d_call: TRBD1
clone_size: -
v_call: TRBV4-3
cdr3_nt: TGCGCCAGCAGCCAGCGTCAGACAGGGGCATATTTGGATACGCAGTATTTT
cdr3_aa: CASSQRQTGAYLDTQYF

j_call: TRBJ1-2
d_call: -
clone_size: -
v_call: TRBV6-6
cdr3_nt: TGTGCCAGCTCCCTCAATGGCCGACAGTCCGGTGGCTACACCTTC
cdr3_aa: CASSLNGRQSGGYTF

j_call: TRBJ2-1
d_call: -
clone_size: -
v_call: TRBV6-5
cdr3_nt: TGTGCCAGCAGGCCAGACAGGAGCTCCTACAATGAGCAGTTCTTC
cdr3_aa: CASRPDRSSYNEQFF

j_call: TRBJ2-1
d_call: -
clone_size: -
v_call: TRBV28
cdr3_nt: TGTGCCAGCAGTTGGGGGGGGCGGGCAGGTTTAGAGCAGTTCTTC
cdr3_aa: CASSWGGRAGLEQFF

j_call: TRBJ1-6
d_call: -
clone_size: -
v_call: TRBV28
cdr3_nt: TGTGCCAGCATCCCGCAGGGCTATAATTCACCCCTCCACTTT
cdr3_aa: CASIPQGYNSPLHF

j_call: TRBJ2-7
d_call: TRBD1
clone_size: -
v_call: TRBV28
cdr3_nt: TGTGCCAGCAGTCCCCGGGACAGGGTGGGCGAGCAGTACTTC
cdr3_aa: CASSPRDRVGEQYF

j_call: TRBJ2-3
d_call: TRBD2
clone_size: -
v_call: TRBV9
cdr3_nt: TGTGCCAGCAGCCCTTCTAGCGGGGGGGATACGCAGTATTTT
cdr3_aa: CASSPSSGGDTQYF

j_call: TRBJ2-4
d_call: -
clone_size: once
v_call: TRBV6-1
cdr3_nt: TGTGCCAGCAGAGAGGTTGGGAGGAACATTCAGTACTTC
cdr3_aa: CASREVGRNIQYF

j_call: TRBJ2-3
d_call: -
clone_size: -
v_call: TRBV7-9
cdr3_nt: TGTGCCAGCAGCTCCCGGGTTGGGTCGAAATGGACAGATACGCAGTATTTT
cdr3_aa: CASSSRVGSKWTDTQYF

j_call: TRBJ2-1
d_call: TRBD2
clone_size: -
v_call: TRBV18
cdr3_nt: TGTGCCAGCTCACCTACTAGCGGGGGCGTGTATGAGCAGTTCTTC
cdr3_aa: CASSPTSGGVYEQFF

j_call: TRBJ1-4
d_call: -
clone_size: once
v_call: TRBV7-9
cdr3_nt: TGTGCCAGCAGCCAACGGGGAGGTAATGAAAAACTGTTTTTT
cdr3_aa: CASSQRGGNEKLFF

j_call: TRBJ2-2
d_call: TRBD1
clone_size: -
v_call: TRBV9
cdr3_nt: TGTGCCAGCAGCCCGAGAGCGGACAGGGTTGGCGTTAGCGGGGAGCTGTTTTTT
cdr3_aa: CASSPRADRVGVSGELFF

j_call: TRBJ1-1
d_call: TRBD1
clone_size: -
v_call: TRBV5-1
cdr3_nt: TGCGCCAGCGGAATCTCCCGGGACAGGGAGGGGGGCTTCATGAACACTGAAGCTTTCTTT
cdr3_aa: CASGISRDREGGFMNTEAFF

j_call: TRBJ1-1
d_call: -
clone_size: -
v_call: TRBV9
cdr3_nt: TGTGCCAGCAGCCCAGTTTTTATGCGTCGGGAAGGGACTGAAGCTTTCTTT
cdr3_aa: CASSPVFMRREGTEAFF

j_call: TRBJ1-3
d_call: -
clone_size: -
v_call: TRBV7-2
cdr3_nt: TGTGCCAGCAGCCCCGATGGGGCTAACTCTGGAAACACCATATATTTT
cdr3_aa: CASSPDGANSGNTIYF

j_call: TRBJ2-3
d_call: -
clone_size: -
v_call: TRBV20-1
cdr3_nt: TGCAGTGCTTTCGGCACAGATACGCAGTATTTT
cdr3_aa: CSAFGTDTQYF

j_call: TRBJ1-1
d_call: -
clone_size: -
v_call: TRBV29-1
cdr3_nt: TGCAGCGTGGGTAGGGAGGGCACTGAAGCTTTCTTT
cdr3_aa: CSVGREGTEAFF

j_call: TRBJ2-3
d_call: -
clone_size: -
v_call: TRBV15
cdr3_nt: TGTGCCACCAGGCCACACCAGAGATTAGCGGACCGCACAGATACGCAGTATTTT
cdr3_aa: CATRPHQRLADRTDTQYF

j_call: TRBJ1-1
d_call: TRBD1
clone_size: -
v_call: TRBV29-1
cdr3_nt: TGCAGCGGACGACAGGGGGGCGGCACTGAAGCTTTCTTT
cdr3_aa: CSGRQGGGTEAFF

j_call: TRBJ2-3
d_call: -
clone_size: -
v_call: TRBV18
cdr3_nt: TGTGCCAGCTCACCACGGGCAATGGGCACAGATACGCAGTATTTT
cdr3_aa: CASSPRAMGTDTQYF

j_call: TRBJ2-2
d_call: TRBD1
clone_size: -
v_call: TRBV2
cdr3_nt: TGTGCCAGCAGTGAAATAAGGGGGCCCACCGGGGAGCTGTTTTTT
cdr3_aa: CASSEIRGPTGELFF

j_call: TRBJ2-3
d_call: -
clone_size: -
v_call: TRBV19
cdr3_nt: TGTGCCAGTAGTCCCCATGGGAGGTCCCCGGGTCCAGATACGCAGTATTTT
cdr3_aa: CASSPHGRSPGPDTQYF

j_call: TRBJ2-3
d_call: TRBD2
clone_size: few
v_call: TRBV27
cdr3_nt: TGTGCCAGCAGTTTCGCGGGGAGGGTCACAGATACGCAGTATTTT
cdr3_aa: CASSFAGRVTDTQYF

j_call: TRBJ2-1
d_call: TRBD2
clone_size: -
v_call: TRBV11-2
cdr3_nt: TGTGCCAGCAGCTTACGGGGGGACAATGAGCAGTTCTTC
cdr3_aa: CASSLRGDNEQFF

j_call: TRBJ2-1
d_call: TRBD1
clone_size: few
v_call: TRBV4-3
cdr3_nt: TGCGCCAGCAGCCAATCATTCGGGACAGGGGCCGATGAGCAGTTCTTC
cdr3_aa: CASSQSFGTGADEQFF

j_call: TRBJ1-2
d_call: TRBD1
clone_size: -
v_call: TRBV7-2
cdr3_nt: TGTGCCAGCGGACAAACAGGGGCACATGGCTACACCTTC
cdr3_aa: CASGQTGAHGYTF

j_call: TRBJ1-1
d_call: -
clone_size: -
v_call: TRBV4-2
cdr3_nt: TGTGCCAGCAGCCAAGAGGAGGAAGGTTACACTGAAGCTTTCTTT
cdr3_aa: CASSQEEEGYTEAFF

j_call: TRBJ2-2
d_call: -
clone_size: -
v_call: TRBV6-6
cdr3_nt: TGTGCCAGCAGTCCCAGGGGGGATTTGACCGGGGAGCTGTTTTTT
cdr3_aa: CASSPRGDLTGELFF

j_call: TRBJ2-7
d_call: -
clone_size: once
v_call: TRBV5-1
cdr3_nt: TGCGCCAGCAGCTTGGAAGGCAGGGCGAGATACGAGCAGTACTTC
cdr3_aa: CASSLEGRARYEQYF

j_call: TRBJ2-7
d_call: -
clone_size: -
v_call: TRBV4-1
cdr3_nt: TGCGCCAGCAGCCAAATCGCCGGGAGCTCCTACGAGCAGTACTTC
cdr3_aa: CASSQIAGSSYEQYF

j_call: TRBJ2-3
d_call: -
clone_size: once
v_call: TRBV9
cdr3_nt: TGTGCCAGCAGCGCCTCAGGGGCCCCCACAGATACGCAGTATTTT
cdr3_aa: CASSASGAPTDTQYF

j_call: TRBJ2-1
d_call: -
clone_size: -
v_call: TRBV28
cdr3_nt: TGTGCCAGCAGTCTTACTAGGACTAATGAGCAGTTCTTC
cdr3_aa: CASSLTRTNEQFF

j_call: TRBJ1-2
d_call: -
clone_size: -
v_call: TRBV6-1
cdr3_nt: TGTGCCAGCAGTGAAAACCGCTCCGGTGGCTACACCTTC
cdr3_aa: CASSENRSGGYTF

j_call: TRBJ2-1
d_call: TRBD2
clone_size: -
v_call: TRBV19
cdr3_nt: TGTGCCAGTAGTATTCCGGGACTAGCGGGAGGGCCATCCAATGAGCAGTTCTTC
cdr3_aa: CASSIPGLAGGPSNEQFF

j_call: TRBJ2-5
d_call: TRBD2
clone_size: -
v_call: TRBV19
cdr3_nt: TGTGCCAGTAGTAATGGACTAGGTGGAGAGACCCAGTACTTC
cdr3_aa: CASSNGLGGETQYF

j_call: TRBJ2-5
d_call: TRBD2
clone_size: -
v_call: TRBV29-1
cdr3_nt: TGCAGCGTTGTGGCACCGACTAGCGGGGGAGAGACCCAGTACTTC
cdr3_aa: CSVVAPTSGGETQYF

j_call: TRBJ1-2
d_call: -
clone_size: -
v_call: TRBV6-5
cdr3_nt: TGTGCCAGCAGTTACGCCTCGGAGGGGAGCTATGGCTACACCTTC
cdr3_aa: CASSYASEGSYGYTF

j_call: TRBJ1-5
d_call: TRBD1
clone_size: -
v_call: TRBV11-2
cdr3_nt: TGTGCCAGCAGCTCTGGGACAGGGGTAGGCAATCAGCCCCAGCATTTT
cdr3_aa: CASSSGTGVGNQPQHF

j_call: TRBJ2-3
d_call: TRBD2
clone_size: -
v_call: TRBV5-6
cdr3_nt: TGTGCCAGCAGCTTGGGAGCGGGGGGGGCAGATACGCAGTATTTT
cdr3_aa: CASSLGAGGADTQYF

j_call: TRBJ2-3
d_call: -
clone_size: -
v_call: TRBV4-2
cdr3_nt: TGTGCCAGCAGCCCCTGGGGGGAAACAGATACGCAGTATTTT
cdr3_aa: CASSPWGETDTQYF

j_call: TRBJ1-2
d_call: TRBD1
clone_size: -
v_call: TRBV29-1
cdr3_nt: TGCAGCGTCACCGGGACAGGGGGATCTAACTATGGCTACACCTTC
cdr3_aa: CSVTGTGGSNYGYTF